The entry that follows covers one T cell receptor beta chain sequence. These data originate in a study of blood T cells in healthy people across ages. A second about 7 to 12 cycle PCR used barcoded and J-beta primers. Each CDR3 protein gets one entry after TCRdb re-called the 5' RACE reads with MiXCR. The data hold nearly 1 million distinct CDR3 sequences, with approximately 50% observed a single time. The clonotype was recovered from an older woman in good health. Material: blood.

CDR3 residues: CASGVTTNTGELFF. CDR3 bases: TGCGCCAGCGGGGTGACTACGAACACCGGGGAGCTGTTTTTT. The chain carries TRBV4-3 and TRBJ2-2; tentatively, D is TRBD2 (5 bases). The CDR3 is made up of 14 amino acids. Germline assignment: CDR1 LGHNA and CDR2 YSLEER. V was trimmed by 8 bases and J by 0 bases, leaving 10 bases between them.